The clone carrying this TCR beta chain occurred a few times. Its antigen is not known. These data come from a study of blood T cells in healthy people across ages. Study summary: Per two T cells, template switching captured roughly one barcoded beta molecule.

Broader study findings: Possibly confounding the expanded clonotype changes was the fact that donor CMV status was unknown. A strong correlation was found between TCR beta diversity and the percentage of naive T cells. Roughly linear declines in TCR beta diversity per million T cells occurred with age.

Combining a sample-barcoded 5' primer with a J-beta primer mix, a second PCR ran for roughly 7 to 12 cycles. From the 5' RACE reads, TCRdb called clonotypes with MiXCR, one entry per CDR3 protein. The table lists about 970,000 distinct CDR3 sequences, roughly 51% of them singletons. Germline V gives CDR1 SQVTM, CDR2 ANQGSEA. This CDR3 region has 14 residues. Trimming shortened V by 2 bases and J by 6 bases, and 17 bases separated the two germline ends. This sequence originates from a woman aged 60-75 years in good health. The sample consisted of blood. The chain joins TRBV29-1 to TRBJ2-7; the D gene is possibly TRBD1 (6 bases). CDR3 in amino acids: CSVESGQGKVEQYF. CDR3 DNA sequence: TGCAGCGTTGAATCGGGTCAGGGGAAGGTCGAGCAGTACTTC.